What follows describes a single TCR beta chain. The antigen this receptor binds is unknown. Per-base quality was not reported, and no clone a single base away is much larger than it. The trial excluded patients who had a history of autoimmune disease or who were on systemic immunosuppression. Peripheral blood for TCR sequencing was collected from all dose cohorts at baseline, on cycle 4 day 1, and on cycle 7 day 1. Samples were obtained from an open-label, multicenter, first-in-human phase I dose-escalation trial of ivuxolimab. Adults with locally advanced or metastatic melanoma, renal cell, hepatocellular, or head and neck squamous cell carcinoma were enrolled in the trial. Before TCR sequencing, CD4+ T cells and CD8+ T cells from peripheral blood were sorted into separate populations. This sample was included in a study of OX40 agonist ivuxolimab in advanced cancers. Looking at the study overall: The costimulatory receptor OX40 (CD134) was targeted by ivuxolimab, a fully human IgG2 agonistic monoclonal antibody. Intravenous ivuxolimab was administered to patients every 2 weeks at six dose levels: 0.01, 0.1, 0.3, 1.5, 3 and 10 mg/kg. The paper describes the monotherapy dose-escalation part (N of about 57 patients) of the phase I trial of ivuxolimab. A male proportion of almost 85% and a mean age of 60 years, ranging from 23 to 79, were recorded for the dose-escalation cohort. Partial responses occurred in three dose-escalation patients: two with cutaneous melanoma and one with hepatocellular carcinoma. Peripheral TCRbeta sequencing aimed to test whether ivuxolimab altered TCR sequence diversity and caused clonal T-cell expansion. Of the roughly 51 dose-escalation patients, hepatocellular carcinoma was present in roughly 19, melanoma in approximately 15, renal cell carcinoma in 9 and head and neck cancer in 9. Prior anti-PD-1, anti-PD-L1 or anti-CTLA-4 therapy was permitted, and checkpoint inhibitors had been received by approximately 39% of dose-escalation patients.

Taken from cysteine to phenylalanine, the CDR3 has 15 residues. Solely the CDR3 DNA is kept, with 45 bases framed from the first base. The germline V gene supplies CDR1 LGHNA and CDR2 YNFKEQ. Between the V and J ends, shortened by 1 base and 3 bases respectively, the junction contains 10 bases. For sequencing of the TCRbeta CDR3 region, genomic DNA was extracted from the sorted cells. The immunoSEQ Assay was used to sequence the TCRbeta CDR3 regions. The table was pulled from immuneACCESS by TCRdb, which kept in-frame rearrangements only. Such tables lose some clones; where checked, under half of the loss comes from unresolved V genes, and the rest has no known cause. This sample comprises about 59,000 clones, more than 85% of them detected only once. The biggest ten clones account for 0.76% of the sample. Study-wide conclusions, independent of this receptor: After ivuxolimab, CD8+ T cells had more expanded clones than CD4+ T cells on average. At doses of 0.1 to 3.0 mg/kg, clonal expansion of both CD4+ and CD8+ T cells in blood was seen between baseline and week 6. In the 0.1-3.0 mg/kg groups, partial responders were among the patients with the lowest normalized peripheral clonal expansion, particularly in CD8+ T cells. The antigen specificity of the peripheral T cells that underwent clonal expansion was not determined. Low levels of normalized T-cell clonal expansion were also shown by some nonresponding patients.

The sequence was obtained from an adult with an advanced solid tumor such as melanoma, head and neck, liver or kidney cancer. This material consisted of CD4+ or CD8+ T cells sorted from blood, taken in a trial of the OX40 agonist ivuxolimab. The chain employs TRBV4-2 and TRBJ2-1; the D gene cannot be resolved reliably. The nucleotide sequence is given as TGTGCCAGCAGCCAAGTACGGGTCTTCTACAATGAGCAGTTCTTC. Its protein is CASSQVRVFYNEQFF.